This TCR beta chain was retrieved from a study of naive and memory T cell subsets. The beta constant-region primer was an equimolar mix of two oligonucleotides covering TRBC1 and TRBC2. Four rounds of PCR amplified the ligated cDNA using nested alpha and beta constant-region primers plus SP2. Using its own MiXCR run on the UMI-ligation and nested PCR reads, TCRdb lists one record per CDR3 protein. The top ten hold just over 0.13% of the sample, which has over 90,000 distinct CDR3 sequences, about 11% seen once. General observations from the study: A few larger clonotypes appeared in naive repertoires, especially CD8, possibly memory cells re-expressing CD45RA. From naive to CM, EM and EMRA, diversity decreased and Gini increased.

The CDR3 runs to 15 residues. Germline assignment: CDR1 SGHTA and CDR2 FQGNSA. V was pared by 5 bases and J by 4 bases, with 15 bases between. In its sample, this clonotype was seen many times. Its antigen remains unknown. The source of this sequence is a human donor in good health. The sample taken for sequencing was naive CD4+ T cells from blood. J is TRBJ2-1 and V is TRBV7-2; D remains ambiguous. The CDR3 DNA reads as TGTGCCAGCAGCCCCCAGACGAGTTATTACAATGAGCAGTTCTTC. It yields the protein CASSPQTSYYNEQFF.